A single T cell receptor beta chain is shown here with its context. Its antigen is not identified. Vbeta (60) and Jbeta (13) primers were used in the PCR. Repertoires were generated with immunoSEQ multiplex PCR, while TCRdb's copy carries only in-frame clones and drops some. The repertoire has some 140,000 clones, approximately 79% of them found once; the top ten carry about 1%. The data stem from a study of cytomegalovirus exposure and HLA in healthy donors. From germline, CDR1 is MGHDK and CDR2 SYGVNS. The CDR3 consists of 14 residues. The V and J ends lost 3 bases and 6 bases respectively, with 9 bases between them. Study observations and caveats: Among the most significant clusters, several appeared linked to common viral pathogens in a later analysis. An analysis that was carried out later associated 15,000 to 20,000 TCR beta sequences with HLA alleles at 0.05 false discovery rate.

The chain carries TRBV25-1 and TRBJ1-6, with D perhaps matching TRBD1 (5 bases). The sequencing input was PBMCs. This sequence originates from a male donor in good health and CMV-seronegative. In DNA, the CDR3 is TGTGCCAGCAGTGAGGGGCAGACTAATTCACCCCTCCACTTT. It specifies CASSEGQTNSPLHF. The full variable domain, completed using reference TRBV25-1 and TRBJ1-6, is EADIYQTPRYLVIGTGKKITLECSQTMGHDKMYWYQQDPGMELHLIHYSYGVNSTEKGDLSSESTVSRIRTEHFPLTLESARPSHTSQYLCASSEGQTNSPLHFGNGTRLTVT.